The sample holds one count of the clone carrying this T cell receptor beta chain. The target antigen is unknown. The entry originates in a study of T cell repertoires in cytomegalovirus infection. The CDR3 covers 15 residues. V was clipped by 7 bases and J by 2 bases, with 19 bases between them. Germline V gene sequence: CDR1 SGDLS, CDR2 YYNGEE. TCRdb itself ran the reads through MiXCR, one entry per CDR3 protein. The sample consists of about 920,000 distinct CDR3 sequences, roughly 30% of them appearing once. The chain uses TRBV9 and TRBJ2-7; either TRBD1 or TRBD2 may fit D (6 bases each). The source is a human donor in good health (CMV status not recorded). Some clones in this sample may be carry-over from other donors' samples. This specimen was cultured CD8+ T cells from PBMCs, taken from culture after CMV antigen stimulation. CDR3 residues: CASGGREGGPYEQYF. In DNA form, the CDR3 reads TGTGCCAGCGGTGGGCGCGAGGGGGGTCCCTACGAGCAGTACTTC.